The next 3 T cell receptor beta chains were all read from a single sample in a study of blood T cell repertoires in COVID-19 (dated by TCRdb to 2018 to 2021). Libraries came from the immunoSEQ multiplex PCR assay. Held by TCRdb, this immuneACCESS table contains in-frame sequences only and omits some clones. Under half of the omission traces to an unresolved V gene where checked; the cause of the rest is unknown. A total of 97,000 or so clones appear in this sample, around 90% of them only once. The leading ten clones occupy 4% to 4.5% of the sample. Sequenced input: peripheral blood. The receptors originated from a man in his late teens or twenties with acute or convalescent COVID-19.

To note about this clone: Other DNA sequences in this specimen translate into the identical CDR3. The CDR3 loop reads CASSLLGGGETQYF. CDR3 sequence (DNA): TGTGCCAGCAGCTTATTAGGGGGCGGGGAGACCCAGTACTTC. The chain links TRBV7-7 to TRBJ2-5, with 7 bases fitting TRBD1. This CDR3 has 14 residues. V was clipped by 2 bases and J by 5 bases; unmatched bases: 5. Germline CDR1 is SSHAT and CDR2 is FNYEAQ (reference sequence).

The chain is built from TRBV5-1 and TRBJ1-2, with 8 bases fitting TRBD1. The trim removed 0 bases at V and 2 bases at J, leaving 6 bases unmatched. Germline CDR1 is SGHRS and CDR2 is YFSETQ. This CDR3 is built from 16 residues. CDR3 coding DNA: TGCGCCAGCAGCTTGGAGGCGTCAGGGGGCAACTATGGCTACACCTTC. It is translated as CASSLEASGGNYGYTF. Together with reference TRBV5-1 and TRBJ1-2, the CDR3 gives the full variable domain: KAGVTQTPRYLIKTRGQQVTLSCSPISGHRSVSWYQQTPGQGLQFLFEYFSETQRNKGNFPGRFSGRQFSNSRSEMNVSTLELGDSALYLCASSLEASGGNYGYTFGSGTRLTVV.

The CDR3 nucleotides read TGTGCCAGCTCCCCTGGCACCTACGAGCAGTACTTC. Amino acid sequence: CASSPGTYEQYF. V gene TRBV12-3 or TRBV12-4 combines with J gene TRBJ2-7; D ambiguous. V lost 8 bases and J lost 2, with 10 bases in between. The CDR3 is 12 amino acids.